These T cell receptor beta chains were read from a single sample in a study of T-cell memory formation after mild COVID-19. One entry per CDR3 protein results from TCRdb running MiXCR on the 5' RACE reads. Among roughly 130,000 distinct CDR3 sequences, about 6.5% were seen once, and the ten largest hold approximately 2.1%. What was sequenced was PBMCs or a T cell subset sorted from them (not recorded which). The receptor source for this set is an adult woman who had mild COVID-19 (a few samples of this study predate the infection). Cell type and time point are not known. Both conserved end residues are part of each CDR3. The D gene is left open where the match is weak. The size of a clone is reported for some rows only, either as once, few or many, or as a class for expanded clones.

v_call	j_call	cdr3_length	clone_size	d_call	cdr3_nt	cdr3_aa
TRBV29-1	TRBJ1-1	15	few	.	TGCAGCGTTGATCCCGGTTGGGGGGGGGACACTGAAGCTTTCTTT	CSVDPGWGGDTEAFF
TRBV7-9	TRBJ2-3	15	few	.	TGTGCCAGCAGCCGGGTAGGACATTTCACAGATACGCAGTATTTT	CASSRVGHFTDTQYF
TRBV7-3	TRBJ1-1	13	many	.	TGTGCCAGCAGCCCTGGGACGAGGACTGAAGCTTTCTTT	CASSPGTRTEAFF
TRBV27	TRBJ2-2	14	.	.	TGTGCCAGCAGCCTAGGACAGCCCACCGGGGAGCTGTTTTTT	CASSLGQPTGELFF
TRBV20-1	TRBJ2-1	16	.	.	TGCAGTGCTAGTAGCGGCCAATTTTCTTCCTACAATGAGCAGTTCTTC	CSASSGQFSSYNEQFF
TRBV5-1	TRBJ2-1	15	many	TRBD2	TGCGCCAGCAGCCGTTCGGGGGGGCCCTACAATGAGCAGTTCTTC	CASSRSGGPYNEQFF
TRBV19	TRBJ2-2	15	.	.	TGTGCCAGTAGTTTGGTCGGGCAGCGCACCGGGGAGCTGTTTTTT	CASSLVGQRTGELFF
TRBV9	TRBJ1-1	15	few	.	TGTGCCAGCAGCGTGGACCTACGGCAGAACACTGAAGCTTTCTTT	CASSVDLRQNTEAFF
TRBV2	TRBJ2-7	16	.	.	TGTGCCAGCAGCCGTCAGTTTAGGGGGAGCTCCTACGAGCAGTACTTC	CASSRQFRGSSYEQYF
TRBV15	TRBJ1-4	13	.	.	TGTGCCACCAAAAGACGGACTAATGAAAAACTGTTTTTT	CATKRRTNEKLFF
TRBV29-1	TRBJ2-7	15	many	TRBD1	TGCAGCGTTGAATACGGGACAGGGAACTCCTACGAGCAGTACTTC	CSVEYGTGNSYEQYF
TRBV29-1	TRBJ1-1	13	few	.	TGCAGGGGAGGGGGGGAGTGGGAAACTGAAGCTTTCTTT	CRGGGEWETEAFF
TRBV20-1	TRBJ2-7	14	few	.	TGCAGTGCTAGGGGTGTAGGGAGCTCCTACGAGCAGTACTTC	CSARGVGSSYEQYF
TRBV5-1	TRBJ1-6	17	many	.	TGCGCCAGCAGCTCCAGTCCAGGGGACTCCTATAATTCACCCCTCCACTTT	CASSSSPGDSYNSPLHF
TRBV7-9	TRBJ2-1	12	many	.	TGTGCCAGCAGCTTAGTAGGGAATGAGCAGTTCTTC	CASSLVGNEQFF
TRBV7-2	TRBJ2-3	18	.	.	TGTGCCAGCAGCCACCGACGTATTGCAGGGGGGTTCACAGATACGCAGTATTTT	CASSHRRIAGGFTDTQYF
TRBV6-5	TRBJ2-1	21	few	.	TGTGCCAGCACTCATCCCCCGCCCGGGACTCCTACCCGATGCTCCTACAATGAGCAGTTCTTC	CASTHPPPGTPTRCSYNEQFF
TRBV18	TRBJ2-7	14	.	TRBD2	TGTGCCAGCTCAGGGGGGACTAGCGGGTACGAGCAGTACTTC	CASSGGTSGYEQYF
TRBV19	TRBJ2-1	13	few	.	TGTGCCAGTGGGGCTGGGGACATCCGGGAGCAGTTCTTC	CASGAGDIREQFF
TRBV5-1	TRBJ1-1	15	.	.	TGCGCCAGCAGCTGGGGACACCGCAGTAACACTGAAGCTTTCTTT	CASSWGHRSNTEAFF
TRBV6-5	TRBJ2-2	15	few	TRBD1	TGTGCCAGCAGTTCGGACAGGGGGCGATCCGGGGAGCTGTTTTTT	CASSSDRGRSGELFF
TRBV4-1	TRBJ1-5	17	.	.	TGCGCCAGCAGCCGCACAGTTGAGGGGCTTAGCAATCAGCCCCAGCATTTT	CASSRTVEGLSNQPQHF
TRBV7-2	TRBJ1-2	13	.	.	TGTGCCAGCAGCTTAGCCACAGACTATGGCTACACCTTC	CASSLATDYGYTF
TRBV20-1	TRBJ2-3	15	.	TRBD2	TGCAGTGCTAGAGGCCGGCTAGCGGGAGCAGATACGCAGTATTTT	CSARGRLAGADTQYF
TRBV11-2	TRBJ2-1	11	many	.	TGTGCCAGCAGCACTCTGACGCAGCAGTTCTTC	CASSTLTQQFF
TRBV18	TRBJ2-7	14	.	TRBD2	TGTGCCAGCTCCCCGGCTCTAGCGGTAGCCGAGCAGTACTTC	CASSPALAVAEQYF
TRBV12-3/TRBV12-4	TRBJ1-1	12	.	.	TGTGCCAGCTCGTACATGGGCACTGAAGCTTTCTTT	CASSYMGTEAFF
TRBV12-3/TRBV12-4	TRBJ1-1	14	many	.	TGTGCCAGCAGCCCGGACAGACGAGGCACTGAAGCTTTCTTT	CASSPDRRGTEAFF
TRBV12-3/TRBV12-4	TRBJ2-3	17	few	.	TGTGCCAGCAGTTTCCCAAGGACAGGGACTAACACAGATACGCAGTATTTT	CASSFPRTGTNTDTQYF
TRBV5-4	TRBJ2-6	15	many	.	TGTGCCAGCAGCTCTCAGGGAGCTGGGGCCAACGTCCTGACTTTC	CASSSQGAGANVLTF
TRBV9	TRBJ2-1	16	few	TRBD2	TGTGCCAGCAGCGCGAGCGGGAGGGCTTCCTACAATGAGCAGTTCTTC	CASSASGRASYNEQFF
TRBV19	TRBJ2-1	16	.	TRBD2	TGTGCCAGTAGTATTCAAGCGGGGAGGGCCTACAATGAGCAGTTCTTC	CASSIQAGRAYNEQFF
TRBV7-9	TRBJ2-5	15	many	.	TGTGCCAGCAGCTTAGTCGGCGGATACCAAGAGACCCAGTACTTC	CASSLVGGYQETQYF
TRBV5-1	TRBJ2-3	16	.	.	TGCGCCAGCAGCTTGGCCAACGGGGCTAGCACAGATACGCAGTATTTT	CASSLANGASTDTQYF
TRBV9	TRBJ1-2	13	many	.	TGTGCCAGCAGCGTAACAGGTCCCTATGGCTACACCTTC	CASSVTGPYGYTF
TRBV5-1	TRBJ1-3	17	.	.	TGCGCCAGCAGCTTGGCCGTAGGAGGAGGACCTGGAAACACCATATATTTT	CASSLAVGGGPGNTIYF
TRBV5-1	TRBJ1-2	13	.	.	TGCGCCAGCCGACGGGGGACTAACTATGGCTACACCTTC	CASRRGTNYGYTF
TRBV29-1	TRBJ1-1	14	few	.	TGCAGCGTGAGGCGCACGGTAACGGTCACTGAAGCTTTCTTT	CSVRRTVTVTEAFF
TRBV29-1	TRBJ2-5	13	.	.	TGCAGCGTTGAAGAGGGTAGGATGGAGACCCAGTACTTC	CSVEEGRMETQYF
TRBV4-3	TRBJ2-2	15	.	.	TGCGCCAGCAGCCGAGGTGAACAGGGAAGCGGGGAGCTGTTTTTT	CASSRGEQGSGELFF
TRBV7-9	TRBJ1-4	14	many	.	TGTGCCAGCAGCAGAGGAGCGACCGATGAAAAACTGTTTTTT	CASSRGATDEKLFF
TRBV7-9	TRBJ2-5	14	many	.	TGTGCCAGCAGCTTAGGAAACGGCCAAGAGACCCAGTACTTC	CASSLGNGQETQYF
TRBV5-1	TRBJ2-1	15	many	TRBD1	TGCGCCAGCAGCTTGGACAGGGGTGTTACCAATGAGCAGTTCTTC	CASSLDRGVTNEQFF
TRBV6-5	TRBJ2-2	15	.	TRBD1	TGTGCCAGCAGGGGACAGGAGGCGAACACCGGGGAGCTGTTTTTT	CASRGQEANTGELFF
TRBV20-1	TRBJ2-1	14	few	.	TGCAGTGCCACCGGGACGGCGCTAGACAATGAGCAGTTCTTC	CSATGTALDNEQFF
TRBV7-2	TRBJ2-2	15	many	.	TGTGCCAGCAGCTTACAGGGGTCGAACACCGGGGAGCTGTTTTTT	CASSLQGSNTGELFF
TRBV3-1	TRBJ2-5	13	.	.	TGTGCCAGCAGAAAGCGACCTGGGGAGACCCAGTACTTC	CASRKRPGETQYF
TRBV5-6	TRBJ2-7	14	few	.	TGTGCCAGCAGCGTAAGGCCAGACTCCTACGAGCAGTACTTC	CASSVRPDSYEQYF
TRBV4-1	TRBJ2-2	15	few	TRBD1	TGCGCCAGCAGCCGGACAGGGGCGAACACCGGGGAGCTGTTTTTT	CASSRTGANTGELFF
TRBV9	TRBJ1-3	19	few	TRBD1	TGTGCCAGCAGCGGACGACAGGGAGTGGACCGATACTCTGGAAACACCATATATTTT	CASSGRQGVDRYSGNTIYF
TRBV7-3	TRBJ2-3	13	many	.	TGTGCCAGCAGCTTATCAGCGGAGGATACGCAGTATTTT	CASSLSAEDTQYF
TRBV7-2	TRBJ2-4	15	many	.	TGTGCCAGCAGCTTAGTCGGGGTTGCCAAAAACATTCAGTACTTC	CASSLVGVAKNIQYF
TRBV6-5	TRBJ1-2	15	few	TRBD1	TGTGCCAGCAGTTACAAGGGACAGGGGGCCGGAGGCTACACCTTC	CASSYKGQGAGGYTF